The 16 T cell receptor beta chains given below trace back to one sample, sequenced in a study of radiotherapy plus CTLA-4 blockade in lung cancer. Sequenced by immunoSEQ multiplex PCR; TCRdb stores in-frame clones only, minus some. The sample holds around 80,000 clones, around 80% seen once. The sample in question was peripheral blood, obtained from a patient treated with radiotherapy plus ipilimumab. These receptors were obtained from a human donor with non-small cell lung cancer who had stable disease on radiotherapy plus ipilimumab.

V gene TRBV10-1 combines with J gene TRBJ2-1; no firm D call. V was trimmed by 1 base and J by 3 bases, leaving 4 bases between them. CDR3 length: 13 residues. The germline gives CDR1 WNHNN, CDR2 SYGVQD (reference sequence). CDR3 protein: CASSEYGYNEQFF. The CDR3 nucleotides read TGCGCCAGCAGTGAGTACGGCTACAATGAGCAGTTCTTC.

This clone was picked up one time. This chain uses TRBV28 with TRBJ2-2; D is possibly TRBD2 (5 bases). CDR1 and CDR2 from the germline V gene are MDHEN and SYDVKM. The CDR3 totals 14 residues. V lost 7 bases, J lost 5 bases, and 14 bases lay in between. CDR3 region: CASMRGPRTGELFF. CDR3 in DNA: TGTGCCAGCATGAGAGGGCCGAGAACCGGGGAGCTGTTTTTT.

This chain connects TRBV27 to TRBJ1-6; TRBD1 is a possible D gene (6 bases). V was pared by 8 bases and J by 4 bases, with 18 bases between. CDR1 is MNHEY and CDR2 is SMNVEV in the germline V gene (reference sequence). The CDR3 extends over 16 amino acids. DNA for the CDR3: TGTGCCAGCTCTTCACAGGGTGGGGGTTATAATTCACCCCTCCACTTT. Protein: CASSSQGGGYNSPLHF.

The gene calls are TRBV5-4 and TRBJ2-1; 16 nucleotides match TRBD2. The CDR3 has 18 amino acids. CDR1 and CDR2 from the germline V gene are SGHNT and YYREEE (reference sequence). Germline trimming cut 4 bases from V and 4 bases from J; bases unmatched to any gene: 8. DNA of the CDR3: TGTGCCAGCAGCCCGGGACTAGCGGGAGGGCGTGGGTACAATGAGCAGTTCTTC. It yields the protein CASSPGLAGGRGYNEQFF.

The V and J genes are TRBV7-3 and TRBJ1-4; no clear D. This CDR3 comprises 15 residues. The germline gives CDR1 SGHTA, CDR2 FQGTGA. V was shortened by 5 bases and J by 7 bases, with 17 bases between the two germline ends. Here the CDR3 reads CASSPEGAYIEKLFF. The CDR3 DNA is TGTGCCAGCAGCCCTGAGGGCGCTTATATTGAAAAACTGTTTTTT. Supplemented by reference TRBV7-3 and TRBJ1-4, the full variable domain reads GAGVSQTPSNKVTEKGKYVELRCDPISGHTALYWYRQSLGQGPEFLIYFQGTGAADDSGLPNDRFFAVRPEGSVSTLKIQRTERGDSAVYLCASSPEGAYIEKLFFGSGTQLSVL.

The J gene is TRBJ1-1, the V gene TRBV6-1; TRBD1 matches 7 bases. Trimming cost V 7 bases and J 1 base; bases outside gene matches: 9. CDR1 is MNHNS and CDR2 is SASEGT in the germline V gene. This CDR3 spans 15 amino acids. CDR3 in amino acids: CASKAWGQRNTEAFF. CDR3 DNA sequence: TGTGCCAGCAAAGCATGGGGACAGAGGAACACTGAAGCTTTCTTT.

Of note for this clone: At one of its ends the junction is not consistent with the germline gene, which may arise from a read error. The V and J genes are TRBV20-1 and TRBJ2-5; 8 bases align to TRBD2. This CDR3 comprises 11 residues. The germline CDR1 and CDR2 sequences are DFQATT and SNEGSKA (reference sequence). The CDR3 DNA is TGCAGTGCCTCGGGAGGGCCGGCAGTCCACTTC. Amino acids: CSASGGPAVHF.

The rearrangement joins TRBV30 to TRBJ2-7; 9 bases fit TRBD2. V lost 0 bases, J lost 2 bases, and 11 bases stayed unmatched. This CDR3 is 17 amino acids long. Per germline, CDR1 GTSNPN and CDR2 SVGIG (reference sequence). The CDR3 nucleotides read TGTGCCTGGAGTGTGAGAAAGCCGGGCGGGGGGGCCTACGAGCAGTACTTC. It encodes CAWSVRKPGGGAYEQYF.

The chain recombines TRBV5-4 with TRBJ2-1; 13 bases agree with TRBD2. V was pared by 5 bases and J by 2 bases, with 4 bases of the junction left unmatched. Germline V gene sequence: CDR1 SGHNT, CDR2 YYREEE (reference sequence). CDR3 size: 16 residues. The CDR3 protein is CASRSGTSGAYNEQFF. The CDR3 DNA reads TGTGCCAGCAGGTCCGGGACTAGCGGGGCCTACAATGAGCAGTTCTTC.

The chain combines TRBV6-5 with TRBJ2-2, with no clear D. Germline V gene lookup returns CDR1 MNHEY and CDR2 SVGAGI. The ends were cut back, 4 bases at V and 5 bases at J, with 8 bases in the middle. This CDR3 is built from 13 residues. CDR3 residues: CASSFVGTGELFF. As DNA, the CDR3 is TGTGCCAGCAGTTTTGTGGGAACCGGGGAGCTGTTTTTT.

J is TRBJ2-7 and V is TRBV10-3; D is unclear. The CDR3 loop spans 11 amino acids. Germline V lookup: CDR1 ENHRY, CDR2 SYGVKD. The V end lost 4 bases, the J end lost 5 bases, and 6 bases lay between the germline ends. CDR3: CAISVGNEQYF. CDR3 bases: TGTGCCATCAGTGTAGGGAACGAGCAGTACTTC.

J is TRBJ1-4 and V is TRBV5-1; D is uncertain. This CDR3 has 15 residues. Germline V gene lookup returns CDR1 SGHRS and CDR2 YFSETQ. V was clipped by 0 bases and J by 6 bases, with 12 bases between them. The CDR3 protein is CASSLAGGLDEKLFF. CDR3 DNA: TGCGCCAGCAGCTTGGCCGGAGGGCTGGATGAAAAACTGTTTTTT.

The chain combines TRBV20-1 with TRBJ2-7; no reliable D call. The V gene lost 6 bases and the J gene lost 2 bases, with 8 bases spanning the gap. Germline V gene lookup returns CDR1 DFQATT and CDR2 SNEGSKA (reference sequence). The CDR3 spans 11 residues. DNA of the CDR3: TGCAGTGCCCCTTGGGCCTACGAGCAGTACTTC. Amino acids: CSAPWAYEQYF.

This clone was picked up a small number of times. This chain connects TRBV25-1 to TRBJ2-7; D is possibly TRBD1 (6 bases). Germline V lookup: CDR1 MGHDK, CDR2 SYGVNS. Trimming cost V 2 bases and J 4 bases, with 21 bases left between them. The CDR3 consists of 17 residues. CDR3 sequence: CASSEGGIGQYRYEQYF. DNA of the CDR3: TGTGCCAGCAGTGAAGGTGGAATTGGACAGTATCGGTACGAGCAGTACTTC.

On this clone itself: Additional DNA sequences in this sample encode the identical CDR3. The chain links TRBV7-2 to TRBJ2-7; 9 nucleotides line up with TRBD2. Trimming took 5 bases from V and 7 from J; bases not matched to a gene: 12. Germline-derived CDR1 and CDR2 are SGHTA and FQGNSA. This CDR3 has 15 residues. The CDR3 here is CASSVSGRGGFEQYF. The DNA of the CDR3 is TGTGCCAGCAGCGTATCCGGGCGGGGGGGATTTGAGCAGTACTTC. The full variable domain, in which reference TRBV7-2 and TRBJ2-7 provide the parts outside the CDR3, is GAGVSQSPSNKVTEKGKDVELRCDPISGHTALYWYRQSLGQGLEFLIYFQGNSAPDKSGLPSDRFSAERTGGSVSTLTIQRTQQEDSAVYLCASSVSGRGGFEQYFGPGTRLTVT.

The rearrangement joins TRBV15 to TRBJ2-7; no reliable D call. The CDR3 covers 13 residues. The germline V gene has CDR1 LNHNV and CDR2 YYDKDF (reference sequence). Trimming stripped 1 base from V and 7 bases from J, with 11 bases between. The CDR3, as DNA: TGTGCCACCAGCAGAGCCGCCTCATCGGAGCAGTACTTC. Translating gives CATSRAASSEQYF.